Listed below are T cell receptor beta chains from one sample, sequenced in a study of Ad26.COV2.S vaccination and SARS-CoV-2 variants. Profiled with immunoSEQ multiplex PCR; TCRdb holds only in-frame clones, not every one. The table includes hundreds of thousands of clones, roughly 90% detected once. This specimen was peripheral blood, taken in a trial of Ad26.COV2.S vaccine versus placebo. These TCRs come from a person between 18 and 65 years old who received the Ad26.COV2.S COVID-19 vaccine or a placebo. CDR3s include the opening cysteine and the closing phenylalanine or tryptophan. A D gene is named only where the DNA matches it firmly. Clone size appears in some rows only: once, few, many, or a class for an expanded clone.

D: -; J: TRBJ2-1; V: TRBV12-3/TRBV12-4; size: -; DNA: TGTGCCAGCACCACCAATTACAATGAGCAGTTCTTC; CDR3: CASTTNYNEQFF
D: TRBD2; J: TRBJ2-1; V: TRBV5-6; size: -; DNA: TGTGCCAGCAGCTTTGGACTAGCGGGGAGAGGCTCCTACAATGAGCAGTTCTTC; CDR3: CASSFGLAGRGSYNEQFF
D: -; J: TRBJ1-1; V: TRBV11-2; size: -; DNA: TGTGCCAGCACACGTACCCCGAGGGCTGGTACTGAAGCTTTCTTT; CDR3: CASTRTPRAGTEAFF
D: -; J: TRBJ1-2; V: TRBV2; size: -; DNA: TGTGCCAGCTGTTCCGGGGGCAACTATGGCTACACCTTC; CDR3: CASCSGGNYGYTF
D: TRBD2; J: TRBJ2-7; V: TRBV14; size: once; DNA: TGTGCCAGCAGCCACCTAGGACTAGCGGGTAATTCCTACGAGCAGTACTTC; CDR3: CASSHLGLAGNSYEQYF
D: -; J: TRBJ2-7; V: TRBV6-5; size: -; DNA: TGTGCCAGCAGTTACTCTAGGGCGGGGAACTACGAGCAGTACTTC; CDR3: CASSYSRAGNYEQYF
D: -; J: TRBJ1-1; V: TRBV5-5; size: -; DNA: TGTGCCAGCAGCTTGGAACCGAACACTGAAGCTTTCTTT; CDR3: CASSLEPNTEAFF
D: TRBD2; J: TRBJ2-5; V: TRBV6-2/TRBV6-3; size: -; DNA: TGTGCCAGCCGTTGGGCGGGGGAAGAGACCCAGTACTTC; CDR3: CASRWAGEETQYF
D: TRBD2; J: TRBJ2-1; V: TRBV6-5; size: -; DNA: TGTGCCAGCAGTTCTAGCGGGGGGGCAGTCTACAATGAGCAGTTCTTC; CDR3: CASSSSGGAVYNEQFF
D: -; J: TRBJ2-2; V: TRBV7-8; size: -; DNA: TGTGCCAGCAGCTTAAGGCGGAACACCGGGGAGCTGTTTTTT; CDR3: CASSLRRNTGELFF
D: TRBD2; J: TRBJ2-5; V: TRBV29-1; size: -; DNA: TGCAGCGTTCGACTAGCGGGGGGGTTAGAGACCCAGTACTTC; CDR3: CSVRLAGGLETQYF
D: -; J: TRBJ2-1; V: TRBV10-3; size: -; DNA: TGTGCCATCAGTGAGTCTGGGGGGCCGGTTGGCAATGAGCAGTTCTTC; CDR3: CAISESGGPVGNEQFF
D: -; J: TRBJ1-2; V: TRBV19; size: -; DNA: TGTGCCAGTAGTATATCTACAGGAAACTATGGCTACACCTTC; CDR3: CASSISTGNYGYTF
D: -; J: TRBJ2-1; V: TRBV2; size: once; DNA: TGTGCCAGCAGTCCTAGGATTAGCTCCTACAATGAGCAGTTCTTC; CDR3: CASSPRISSYNEQFF
D: -; J: TRBJ1-4; V: TRBV15; size: -; DNA: TGTGCCACCATGGGCCCCTTGAAGGAAAAACTGTTTTTT; CDR3: CATMGPLKEKLFF
D: TRBD1; J: TRBJ1-6; V: TRBV27; size: -; DNA: TGTGCCAGCAGTTCCTGGACAGGGGCCCTTAATTCACCCCTCCACTTT; CDR3: CASSSWTGALNSPLHF